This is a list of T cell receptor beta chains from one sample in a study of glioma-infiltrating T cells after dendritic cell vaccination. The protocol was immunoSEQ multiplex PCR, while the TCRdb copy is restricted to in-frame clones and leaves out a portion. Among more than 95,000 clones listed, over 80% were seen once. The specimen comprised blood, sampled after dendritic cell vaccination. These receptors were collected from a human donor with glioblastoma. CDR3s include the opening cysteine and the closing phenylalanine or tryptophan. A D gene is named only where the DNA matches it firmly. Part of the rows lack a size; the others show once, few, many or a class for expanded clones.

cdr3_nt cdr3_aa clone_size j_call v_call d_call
TGTGCCAGCAGCGTAGGATCGGCGGGGGGGCTGGTCGAGCAGTACTTC CASSVGSAGGLVEQYF . TRBJ2-7 TRBV9 TRBD2
TGTGCCAGCAGTTCCTACCGGGACAGGGGGCCCCATACGCAGTATTTT CASSSYRDRGPHTQYF . TRBJ2-3 TRBV28 TRBD1
TGTGCCAGCAGTGACGGGGGGAATTCACCCCTCCACTTT CASSDGGNSPLHF . TRBJ1-6 TRBV6-4 .
TGTGCCAGCAGCCCCCGGACAGCCAATAATTCACCCCTCCACTTT CASSPRTANNSPLHF . TRBJ1-6 TRBV6-5 .
TGTGCCAGCAGTGCCGATTCAGGGGGCCTTAATTCACCCCTCCACTTT CASSADSGGLNSPLHF . TRBJ1-6 TRBV6-4 TRBD1
TGTGCCACCTGGGCCTTTAACTACTATGGCTACACCTTC CATWAFNYYGYTF . TRBJ1-2 TRBV6-1 .
TGTGCCAGCAGTGAACTAGAAGGGAGATTCGGCTACACCTTC CASSELEGRFGYTF . TRBJ1-2 TRBV6-5 .
TGTGCCAGTGCAGGACAGCAAAATCAGCCCCAGCATTTT CASAGQQNQPQHF . TRBJ1-5 TRBV19 .
TGTGCCAGTAGTCACCCCGGGCGGGGAGCGGGGTACGAGCAGTACTTC CASSHPGRGAGYEQYF . TRBJ2-7 TRBV19 TRBD2
TGTGCCAGCAGTTTCCGACAGGGGGCCTACGAGCAGTACTTC CASSFRQGAYEQYF . TRBJ2-7 TRBV27 TRBD1
TGTGCCAGCAGCGCCGGGACAGAGGGGACAGATACGCAGTATTTT CASSAGTEGTDTQYF . TRBJ2-3 TRBV9 TRBD1
TGTGCCAGCAAATACTCGGGACTAGCGGCAAATGAGCAGTTCTTC CASKYSGLAANEQFF . TRBJ2-1 TRBV28 TRBD2
TGTGCCAGTAGTATGCCCCGAGGTGGGGGCGGGTCCTACGAGCAGTACTTC CASSMPRGGGGSYEQYF . TRBJ2-7 TRBV19 .
TGTGCCAGCAGCTTGGTAGCGGGAGGTTTCGAACGGGAGCAGTACTTC CASSLVAGGFEREQYF . TRBJ2-7 TRBV5-5 TRBD2
TGTGCCAGCAGCTCGACAGGGAAACTGTTTTTT CASSSTGKLFF . TRBJ1-4 TRBV7-9 TRBD1
TGTGCCGGGCGGGACAGGGAAACAGATACGCAGTATTTT CAGRDRETDTQYF . TRBJ2-3 TRBV19 TRBD1
TGTGCCAGCAGCTTAGGCATGGAGGTCTACGAGCAGTACTTC CASSLGMEVYEQYF . TRBJ2-7 TRBV5-6 .
TGCGCCAGCAGCGGAGACAGAATCTCTGGAAACACCATATATTTT CASSGDRISGNTIYF . TRBJ1-3 TRBV10-2 .
TGCGCCAGCAGCTTGGATGGGGGGGGGCCTGATGAGCAGTTCTTC CASSLDGGGPDEQFF . TRBJ2-1 TRBV5-1 .
TGTGCCAGCAGCCCTGGACTAGCGGGAGGGATCAGCACAGATACGCAGTATTTT CASSPGLAGGISTDTQYF . TRBJ2-3 TRBV7-9 TRBD2
TGTGCCAGCAGTGGAAGGGGAACCTACAATGAGCAGTTCTTC CASSGRGTYNEQFF . TRBJ2-1 TRBV6-1 .
TGCGCCAGCAGCTTAATAGCGGGGGGACCAGATACGCAGTATTTT CASSLIAGGPDTQYF . TRBJ2-3 TRBV5-1 TRBD2
TGCGCCAGCAGCTTGGGACAGGGGGGCCGCGAAGCTTTCTTT CASSLGQGGREAFF . TRBJ1-1 TRBV5-1 TRBD1
TGTGCCAGCAGCCAAGTTCGGGGGGCCGGAGAGCAGTACTTC CASSQVRGAGEQYF once TRBJ2-7 TRBV14 .
TGTGCCATCGGACTAGGGCTCTCGACGGGCGAGCAGTACTTC CAIGLGLSTGEQYF . TRBJ2-7 TRBV10-3 TRBD2
TGTGCCAGCAGCACGGTCTTGCAGCCCCAGCATTTT CASSTVLQPQHF . TRBJ1-5 TRBV28 .
TGTGCCAGCAGTTTAGACAGGGGCTACGAGCAGTACTTC CASSLDRGYEQYF few TRBJ2-7 TRBV28 TRBD1
TGTGCCAGCAGCTCAGGGACTAGCGGAAGCCTATACGAGCAGTACTTC CASSSGTSGSLYEQYF . TRBJ2-7 TRBV11-2 TRBD2
TGTGCCTGGAGTGTACGTGGGGCAGACTATGGCTACACCTTC CAWSVRGADYGYTF . TRBJ1-2 TRBV30 .
TGTGCCTGTCTGTGGGGGGGACACTTAAATGGCTACACCTTC CACLWGGHLNGYTF . TRBJ1-2 TRBV30 .
TGCGCCAGCAGCCCGACAGGTAACGGCTACACCTTC CASSPTGNGYTF . TRBJ1-2 TRBV5-1 .
TGTGCCAGCAGTTCAAACCGGGACAGATTCGCCTACGAGCAGTACTTC CASSSNRDRFAYEQYF . TRBJ2-7 TRBV27 TRBD1
TGTGCCACCAGCAGAGAGGATAGCGGGAGGTCCTACAATGAGCAGTTCTTC CATSREDSGRSYNEQFF . TRBJ2-1 TRBV15 TRBD2
TGCGCCAGCAGCTTAGGTTGGGGGGGGATAGACAATGAGCAGTTCTTC CASSLGWGGIDNEQFF . TRBJ2-1 TRBV5-1 TRBD2
TGCGCCAGCAGCTTTCTAGCGGGAGGGCCCCATGAGCAGTTCTTC CASSFLAGGPHEQFF . TRBJ2-1 TRBV5-1 TRBD2